This T cell receptor (beta chain) was sequenced during a study of blood T cells in healthy people across ages. General study findings and limits: Whereas aged donors had fewer naive CD4+ cells, long-lived donors had more of them and higher diversity.

Next came a second PCR, run for about 7 to 12 cycles, which used a sample-barcoded 5' primer along with a J-beta primer mix. TCRdb independently ran MiXCR on the 5' RACE reads; one entry per CDR3 protein. Of about 1.4 million distinct CDR3 sequences listed, approximately 59% are singletons. Comment on this clonotype: Antigen specificity is unknown.

Germline values: CDR1 LNHNV, CDR2 YYDKDF (reference sequence). This CDR3 is 14 amino acids long. The chain links TRBV15 to TRBJ2-7; D gene ambiguous. TRBJ2-5 explains the end of the DNA better; the J call may be wrong. The clonotype comes from a man aged 18 to 29 in good health. Material for sequencing was blood. CDR3 residues: CATSRDSSEETQYF. The CDR3 DNA is TGTGCCACCAGCAGAGATAGCAGCGAAGAGACCCAGTACTTC.